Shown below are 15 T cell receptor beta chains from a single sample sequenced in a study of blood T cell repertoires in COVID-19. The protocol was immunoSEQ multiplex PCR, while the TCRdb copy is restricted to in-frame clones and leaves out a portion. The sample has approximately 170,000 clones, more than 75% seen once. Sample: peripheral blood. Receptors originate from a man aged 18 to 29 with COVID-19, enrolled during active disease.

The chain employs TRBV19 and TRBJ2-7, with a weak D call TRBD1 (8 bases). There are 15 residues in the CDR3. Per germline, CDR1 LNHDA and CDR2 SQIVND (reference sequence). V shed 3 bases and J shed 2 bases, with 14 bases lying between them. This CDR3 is CASSMGGTGPYEQYF. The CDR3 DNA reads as TGTGCCAGTAGTATGGGAGGGACAGGTCCCTACGAGCAGTACTTC.

CDR3 nucleotide sequence: TGTGCCAGCAGTCGGGACAGGCCGACTTACGAGCAGTACTTC. Translating it yields CASSRDRPTYEQYF. V is TRBV28 and J is TRBJ2-7; TRBD1 matches at 8 bases. Unmatched junction bases numbered 7, after V lost 5 bases and J lost 4 bases. Per the germline V gene, CDR1 is MDHEN and CDR2 is SYDVKM. CDR3 length: 14 amino acids.

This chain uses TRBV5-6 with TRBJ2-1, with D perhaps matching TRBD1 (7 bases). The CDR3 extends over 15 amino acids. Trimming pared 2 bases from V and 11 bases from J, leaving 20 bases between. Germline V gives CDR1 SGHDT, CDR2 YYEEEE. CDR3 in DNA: TGTGCCAGCAGCTTAATAGGAGGGGGCGCGGTTAAGCAGTTCTTC. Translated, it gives CASSLIGGGAVKQFF.

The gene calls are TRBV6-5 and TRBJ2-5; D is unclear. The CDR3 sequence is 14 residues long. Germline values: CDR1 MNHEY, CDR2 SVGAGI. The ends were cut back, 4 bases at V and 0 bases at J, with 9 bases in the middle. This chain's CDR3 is CASSSMRYQETQYF. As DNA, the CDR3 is TGTGCCAGCAGTTCCATGAGATACCAAGAGACCCAGTACTTC.

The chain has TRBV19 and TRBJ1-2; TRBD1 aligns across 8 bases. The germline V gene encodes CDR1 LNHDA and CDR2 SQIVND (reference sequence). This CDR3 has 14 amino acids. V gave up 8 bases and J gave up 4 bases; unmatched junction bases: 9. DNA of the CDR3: TGTGCCAGTTCTCCTGCAGGGGGCAGCTATGGCTACACCTTC. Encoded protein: CASSPAGGSYGYTF.

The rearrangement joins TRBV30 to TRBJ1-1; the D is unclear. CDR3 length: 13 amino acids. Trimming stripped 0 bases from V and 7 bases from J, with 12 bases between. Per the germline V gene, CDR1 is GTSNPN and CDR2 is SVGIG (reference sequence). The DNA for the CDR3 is TGTGCCTGGAGTGTAAGTCTGGCAGGTGAAGCTTTCTTT. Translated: CAWSVSLAGEAFF.

CDR3 sequence reads: CASSLGAGVTGEQFF. Here the CDR3 DNA reads TGTGCCAGCAGCTTAGGAGCGGGAGTAACAGGTGAGCAGTTCTTC. The chain has TRBV7-9 and TRBJ2-1, with 8 bases fitting TRBD2. In germline, CDR1 is SEHNR, CDR2 FQNEAQ (reference sequence). The CDR3 sequence is 15 residues long. J gave up 9 bases and V 1 base, and 8 bases lay outside the gene matches.

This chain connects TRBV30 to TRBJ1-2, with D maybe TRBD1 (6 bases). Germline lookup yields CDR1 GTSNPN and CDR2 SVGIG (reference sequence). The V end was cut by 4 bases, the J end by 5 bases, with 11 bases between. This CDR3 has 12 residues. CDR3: CAWTSTGYGYTF. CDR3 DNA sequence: TGTGCCTGGACCTCAACAGGGTATGGCTACACCTTC.

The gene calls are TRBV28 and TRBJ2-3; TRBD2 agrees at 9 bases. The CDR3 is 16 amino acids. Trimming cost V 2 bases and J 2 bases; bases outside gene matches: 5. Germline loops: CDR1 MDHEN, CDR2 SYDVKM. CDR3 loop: CASSLSLAGNTDTQYF. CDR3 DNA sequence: TGTGCCAGCAGTTTAAGCCTAGCGGGAAACACAGATACGCAGTATTTT.

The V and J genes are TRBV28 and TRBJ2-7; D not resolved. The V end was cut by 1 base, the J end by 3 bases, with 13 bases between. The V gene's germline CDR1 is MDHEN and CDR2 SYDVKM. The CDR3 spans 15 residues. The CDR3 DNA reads TGTGCCAGCAGTTTATTGCACACCAAATTCTACGAGCAGTACTTC. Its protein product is CASSLLHTKFYEQYF. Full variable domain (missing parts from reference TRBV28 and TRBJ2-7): DVKVTQSSRYLVKRTGEKVFLECVQDMDHENMFWYRQDPGLGLRLIYFSYDVKMKEKGDIPEGYSVSREKKERFSLILESASTNQTSMYLCASSLLHTKFYEQYFGPGTRLTVT.

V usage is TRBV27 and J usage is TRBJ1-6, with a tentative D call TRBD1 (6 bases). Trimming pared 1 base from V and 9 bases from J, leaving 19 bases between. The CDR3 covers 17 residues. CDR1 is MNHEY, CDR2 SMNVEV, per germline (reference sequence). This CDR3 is CASSLWDRQVMVSPLHF. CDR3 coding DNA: TGTGCCAGCAGTTTATGGGACCGACAGGTCATGGTTTCACCCCTCCACTTT.

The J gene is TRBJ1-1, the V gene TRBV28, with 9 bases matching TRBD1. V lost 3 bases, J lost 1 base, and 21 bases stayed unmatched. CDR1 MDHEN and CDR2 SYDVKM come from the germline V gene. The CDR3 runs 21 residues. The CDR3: CASSLPYWGLSGQGQNTEAFF. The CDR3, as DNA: TGTGCCAGCAGTTTGCCCTATTGGGGCTTGTCCGGACAGGGGCAGAACACTGAAGCTTTCTTT.

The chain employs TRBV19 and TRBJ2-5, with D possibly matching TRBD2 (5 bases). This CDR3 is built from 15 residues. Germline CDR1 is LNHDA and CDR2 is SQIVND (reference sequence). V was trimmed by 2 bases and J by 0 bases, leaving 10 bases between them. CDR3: CASSIRRGNQETQYF. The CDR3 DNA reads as TGTGCCAGTAGTATAAGACGGGGAAACCAAGAGACCCAGTACTTC.

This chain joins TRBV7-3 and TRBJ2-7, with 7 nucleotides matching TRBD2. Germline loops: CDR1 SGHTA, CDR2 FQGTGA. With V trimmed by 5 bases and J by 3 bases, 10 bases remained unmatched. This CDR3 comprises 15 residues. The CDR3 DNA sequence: TGTGCCAGCAGCCAAACCCCCGGGGGGTACTACGAGCAGTACTTC. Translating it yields CASSQTPGGYYEQYF.

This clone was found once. CDR3 region: CASSPIRGTYNEQFF. CDR3 DNA: TGTGCCAGCAGCCCTATCAGGGGAACCTACAATGAGCAGTTCTTC. The chain is built from TRBV7-2 and TRBJ2-1; D might be TRBD1 (6 bases). The CDR3 spans 15 residues. V dropped 5 bases and J dropped 2 bases, with 13 bases sitting between them. Germline loops: CDR1 SGHTA, CDR2 FQGNSA.